The source of this T cell receptor beta chain is a study of T cells in Graves' hyperthyroidism and ophthalmopathy. Study-level results: Most expanded thyroid clonotypes above 0.001 recurred in blood.

In germline, CDR1 is SGDLS, CDR2 YYNGEE. Trimming shortened V by 4 bases and J by 4 bases, and 22 bases separated the two germline ends. This CDR3 region has 17 residues. Extraction of PBMCs used more than 8.5 ml of fresh peripheral blood. Many counts were recorded for this clonotype. Its antigen remains unidentified. TCR beta CDR3 sequences were amplified from RNA transcripts. Using the HTBI primer set, a first-round RT-PCR was run on the TCR CDR3. TCRdb analysed the multiplex PCR reads with MiXCR anew, one entry per CDR3 protein. Seen here are 250,000 to 300,000 distinct CDR3 sequences, around 19% observed once, and the top ten hold less than 40%.

The receptor comes from a man aged 50-59 years with Graves' ophthalmopathy. Sequenced material: blood. The V call is TRBV9, the J call TRBJ2-3, with D possibly matching TRBD2 (6 bases). CDR3 loop: CASSSSLSGLRADTQYF. CDR3 nucleotide sequence: TGTGCCAGCAGCTCGAGCCTTAGCGGTCTAAGGGCAGATACGCAGTATTTT.